This T cell receptor beta chain derives from a study of T cell responses to AZD1222 COVID-19 vaccine. Study-level information: Pooling was applied to second doses at about 4 or about 12 weeks.

The method was immunoSEQ multiplex PCR; TCRdb's version includes in-frame clones alone and lacks a portion of them. The data hold about 170,000 clones, with 90% to 95% observed a single time. Note on this clone: Its target is unknown.

Overall study findings and caveats: It should be noted that donors were predominantly white British and more often female, and clonal diversity was possibly underestimated. Spike was spanned by vaccine-associated CD4 TCRs, which were dominant at 160-218 and 743-854. AZD1222 recipients seropositive at baseline numbered only 6 or 7.

V lost 6 bases and J lost 8, with 21 bases in between. Germline V lookup: CDR1 SGHRS, CDR2 YFSETQ. This CDR3 spans 15 amino acids. The clonotype comes from an adult in good health. The chain uses TRBV5-1 and TRBJ2-1, with a weak D call TRBD2 (6 bases). The starting material was peripheral blood, obtained on day 0 of AZD1222 vaccination. CDR3 DNA: TGCGCCAGCAAGGTGGCTAGCGAAGTTCTCGATGAGCAGTTCTTC. Its translation: CASKVASEVLDEQFF.